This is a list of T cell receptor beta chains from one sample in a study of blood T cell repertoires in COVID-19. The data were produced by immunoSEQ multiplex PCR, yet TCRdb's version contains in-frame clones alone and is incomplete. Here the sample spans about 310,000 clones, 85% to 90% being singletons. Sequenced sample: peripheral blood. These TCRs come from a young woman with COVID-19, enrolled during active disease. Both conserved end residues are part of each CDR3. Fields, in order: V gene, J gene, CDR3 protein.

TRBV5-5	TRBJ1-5	CASSSTGAGNQPQHF
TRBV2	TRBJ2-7	CASSEVLPGTFAYEQYF
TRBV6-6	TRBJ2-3	CASSPREAHSTADTQYF
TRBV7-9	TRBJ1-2	CASSLGTGQGNYGYTF
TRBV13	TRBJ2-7	CASSQIPGLADGGSYEQYF
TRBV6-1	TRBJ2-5	CASSEFGETQYF
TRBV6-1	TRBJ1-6	CASSELKEYSGSPLHF
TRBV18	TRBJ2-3	CASSPELAGGTSTDTQYF
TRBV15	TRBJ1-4	CATSSAGWTNEKLFF
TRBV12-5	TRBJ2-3	CASGSSGGTDTQYF
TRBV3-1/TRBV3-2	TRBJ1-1	CASSPRQGLNTEAFF
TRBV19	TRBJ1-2	CASKPTGGYGYTF
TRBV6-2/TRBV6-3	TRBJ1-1	CASSYGREVLAWTEAFF
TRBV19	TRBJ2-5	CASSSGGIAKTQYF
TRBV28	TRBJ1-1	CASRDYRGLGNTEAFF
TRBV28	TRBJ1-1	CASSPWEDTEAFF
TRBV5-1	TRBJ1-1	CASSPMGGMNTEAFF
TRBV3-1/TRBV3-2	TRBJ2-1	CASSQRLAGALDEQFF
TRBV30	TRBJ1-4	CAWSVAGRAVTNEKLFF
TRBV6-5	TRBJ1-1	CASRGQGASTTEAFF
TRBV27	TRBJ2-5	CASSLDRQETQYF
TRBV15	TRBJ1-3	CATSKQGALNSGNTIYF
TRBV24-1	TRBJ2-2	CATSEGGWNTGELFF
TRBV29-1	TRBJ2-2	CSGQWGNTGELFF
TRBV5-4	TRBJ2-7	CASSSPGQGTLNEQYF
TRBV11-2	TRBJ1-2	CASSEGPTQYGYTF
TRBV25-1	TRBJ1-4	CASSEGGIGEKLFF
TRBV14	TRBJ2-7	CASSPPGQLYEQYF
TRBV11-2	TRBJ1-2	CASSPDRTRAITYGYTF
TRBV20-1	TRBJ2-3	CSASDLGQVSTDTQYF
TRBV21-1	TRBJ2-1	CASGKGTTCSYNEQFF
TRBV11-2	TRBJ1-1	CASSLEGRRGTTEAFF
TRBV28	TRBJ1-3	CASSFGTGVGNTIYF
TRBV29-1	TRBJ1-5	CSVGGGGSQPQHF
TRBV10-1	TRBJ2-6	CASSEDQPGSGANVLTF
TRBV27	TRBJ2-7	CASSLGIGGYEQYF
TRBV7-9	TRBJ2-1	CASSSGLGGYDEQFF
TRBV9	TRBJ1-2	CASSVDRGAGYGYTF
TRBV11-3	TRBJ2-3	CASSFRSGSADTQYF
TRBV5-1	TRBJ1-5	CASSLGTGGGQPQHF
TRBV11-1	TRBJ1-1	CASSLRLKNTEAFF
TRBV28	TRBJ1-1	CASSVGGATEAFF
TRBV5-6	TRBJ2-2	CASSRRIIMGGTGELFF
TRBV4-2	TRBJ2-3	CASSQGGLAGGLDTQYF
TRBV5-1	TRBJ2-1	CASSTITSGRAYNEQFF
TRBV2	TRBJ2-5	CASFGRAAPETQYF
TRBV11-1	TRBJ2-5	CASSQVSHETQYF
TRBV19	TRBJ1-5	CASSLTGTGVSYRNQPQHF
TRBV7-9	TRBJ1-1	CASSPRQGDGAFF
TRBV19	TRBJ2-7	CASGLAGGSYEQYF
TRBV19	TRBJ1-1	CASKTGGEAFF
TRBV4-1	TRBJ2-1	CASSQDRAGGPSEQFF
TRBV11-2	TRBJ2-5	CASSLELLAQETQYF
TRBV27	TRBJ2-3	CASSEGAPQDTQYF
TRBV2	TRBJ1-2	CASREGTVNGYTF
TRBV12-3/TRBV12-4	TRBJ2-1	CASLMGLAGRQFF